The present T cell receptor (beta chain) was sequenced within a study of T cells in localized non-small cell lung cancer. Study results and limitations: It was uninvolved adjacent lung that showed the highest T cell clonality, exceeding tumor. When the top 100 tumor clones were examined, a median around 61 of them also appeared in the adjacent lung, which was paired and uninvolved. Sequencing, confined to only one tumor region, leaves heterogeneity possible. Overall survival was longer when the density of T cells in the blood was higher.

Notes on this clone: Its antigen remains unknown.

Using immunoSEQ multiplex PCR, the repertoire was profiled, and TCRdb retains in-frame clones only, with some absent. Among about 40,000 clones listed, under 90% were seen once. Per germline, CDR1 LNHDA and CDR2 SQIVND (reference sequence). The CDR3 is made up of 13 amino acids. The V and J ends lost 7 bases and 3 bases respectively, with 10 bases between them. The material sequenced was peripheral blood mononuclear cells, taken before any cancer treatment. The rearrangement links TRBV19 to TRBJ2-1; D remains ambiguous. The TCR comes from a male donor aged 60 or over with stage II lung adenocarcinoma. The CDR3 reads CASTNWLYNEQFF. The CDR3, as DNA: TGTGCCAGTACAAACTGGCTCTACAATGAGCAGTTCTTC.